Listed below are T cell receptor beta chains from one sample, sequenced in a study of cytomegalovirus exposure and HLA in healthy donors. Profiling relied on immunoSEQ multiplex PCR, and the TCRdb table lists in-frame clones only, not all of them. The sample includes approximately 150,000 clones, approximately 81% of them seen just once. Sequencing was performed on PBMCs. These receptors originate from a woman in her 40s in good health and CMV-seropositive. The conserved cysteine and the conserved F or W are not part of the CDR3 here. Only part of the rows carry a size: once, few, many, or a class if the clone is expanded.

clone size	V gene	J gene	CDR3 protein
.	TRBV6-5	TRBJ1-4	ASSYRQGREKLF
.	TRBV19	TRBJ2-1	ASSISGRARNEQF
few	TRBV27	TRBJ1-3	ASSSGLGNTIY
.	TRBV7-3	TRBJ1-1	ASSLSGRNTEAF
.	TRBV18	TRBJ2-1	ASSPQAGGQTYNEQF
.	TRBV10-2	TRBJ2-5	ASSGAGWETQY
.	TRBV19	TRBJ1-5	ASTGQVLSNQPQH
.	TRBV11-1	TRBJ1-1	ASSPLYRGGEAF
few	TRBV13	TRBJ1-2	ASSTGQGYEGYT
.	TRBV4-1	TRBJ1-2	ASSQDPGGDYGYT
.	TRBV9	TRBJ2-1	ASSAGLGSYNEQF
.	TRBV4-1	TRBJ2-1	ASSQRQGGEQF
.	TRBV15	TRBJ2-2	ATSRDRTNTGELF
.	TRBV19	TRBJ2-5	ASRAGGQETQY
.	TRBV2	TRBJ2-2	ASSPGRNTGELF
.	TRBV6-1	TRBJ2-5	ASKPTRQGQETQY
few	TRBV25-1	TRBJ2-2	ASMGTGANTGELF
.	TRBV7-9	TRBJ1-6	ASSLALSNSPLH
.	TRBV5-4	TRBJ1-2	ASSPPVGGIGGYT
few	TRBV7-2	TRBJ2-7	ASSLQASPYEQY
.	TRBV27	TRBJ1-1	ASALQGNTEAF
once	TRBV7-2	TRBJ1-4	ASSLNPTGWNEKLF
.	TRBV29-1	TRBJ1-2	SVETRDYGYT
.	TRBV28	TRBJ2-7	ASRPGTPSYEQY
few	TRBV2	TRBJ2-7	ASSQTGQGSSYEQY
.	TRBV5-4	TRBJ1-6	ASSLVRVNSPLH
.	TRBV5-1	TRBJ2-5	ASSLGPGQGMEETQY
.	TRBV28	TRBJ1-2	ASSLLGVVGYT
.	TRBV9	TRBJ2-7	ASSVAYGGGRADEQY
.	TRBV5-6	TRBJ2-5	ASSRRGYRETQY
.	TRBV20-1	TRBJ2-5	SALPDSKQY
.	TRBV5-4	.	ASSNLYEQY
.	TRBV29-1	TRBJ2-1	SVRHQEQF
.	TRBV6-4	TRBJ2-1	ASSLDSYNEQF
.	TRBV27	TRBJ2-7	ASSQIMTGTYEQY
.	TRBV29-1	TRBJ2-2	SVEDGSTSGDLTGELF
.	TRBV7-9	TRBJ1-5	SSSLDRDPQH
.	TRBV29-1	TRBJ1-2	SVERQGKVGYT
.	TRBV5-6	.	ASSSTTLYEQY
.	TRBV27	TRBJ1-2	ASSPSTGGDYGYT
.	TRBV7-3	TRBJ2-1	ASSSTGTSGSGEQF
.	TRBV19	TRBJ2-5	ASSIGAGIETQY